These 26 T cell receptor beta chains were all obtained from the same sample, sequenced in a study of OX40 agonist ivuxolimab in advanced cancers. Here immunoSEQ multiplex PCR was the method, and the copy in TCRdb shows in-frame clones only, minus some. The data contain about 51,000 clones, 88% of them singletons. This specimen consisted of CD4+ or CD8+ T cells sorted from blood, obtained in a trial of the OX40 agonist ivuxolimab. These receptors all stem from an adult with an advanced solid tumor such as melanoma, head and neck, liver or kidney cancer.

By share, this clone counts as medium-sized. The V gene is TRBV11-2, the J gene TRBJ1-1; 11 nucleotides align to TRBD1. Losses at the gene ends were 6 bases for V and 1 base for J; bases not matched to a gene: 4. The CDR3 runs to 15 residues. Germline assignment: CDR1 SGHAT and CDR2 FQNNGV. In nucleotides, the CDR3 is TGTGCCAGCAGAAAGGGACAGGGGGGGAACACTGAAGCTTTCTTT. It encodes CASRKGQGGNTEAFF.

The chain uses TRBV28 and TRBJ2-5, with 13 bases matching TRBD2. The germline V gene encodes CDR1 MDHEN and CDR2 SYDVKM. The V gene end was trimmed by 7 bases and the J gene end by 7 bases; junction bases not matched to a gene: 6. The CDR3 extends over 14 amino acids. As DNA, the CDR3 is TGTGCCAGCAATACCGGGACTAGCGGGATGACCCAGTACTTC. Translating gives CASNTGTSGMTQYF. Together with reference TRBV28 and TRBJ2-5, the CDR3 gives the full variable domain: DVKVTQSSRYLVKRTGEKVFLECVQDMDHENMFWYRQDPGLGLRLIYFSYDVKMKEKGDIPEGYSVSREKKERFSLILESASTNQTSMYLCASNTGTSGMTQYFGPGTRLLVL.

This chain uses TRBV5-4 with TRBJ2-2; 10 bases map to TRBD1. Germline V gene lookup returns CDR1 SGHNT and CDR2 YYREEE (reference sequence). This CDR3 has 15 amino acids. The J segment lost 5 bases and the V segment lost 3 bases, leaving 4 bases of the junction unmatched. The CDR3 coding sequence is TGTGCCAGCAGCTCGACAGGGGGCTATACCGGGGAGCTGTTTTTT. Translating it yields CASSSTGGYTGELFF.

The CDR3 here is CASSTKRTGGTSYNEQFF. CDR3 DNA sequence: TGTGCCAGTAGTACTAAAAGGACAGGGGGCACGTCCTACAATGAGCAGTTCTTC. The J gene is TRBJ2-1, the V gene TRBV19, with TRBD1 identical over 11 bases. CDR1 is LNHDA and CDR2 is SQIVND in the germline V gene (reference sequence). This CDR3 is 18 amino acids long. J gave up 1 base and V 4 bases, and 9 bases lay outside the gene matches. Full variable domain (remainder filled in from reference TRBV19 and TRBJ2-1): DGGITQSPKYLFRKEGQNVTLSCEQNLNHDAMYWYRQDPGQGLRLIYYSQIVNDFQKGDIAEGYSVSREKKESFPLTVTSAQKNPTAFYLCASSTKRTGGTSYNEQFFGPGTRLTVL.

This chain links TRBV7-6 with TRBJ1-3, with D unresolved. This CDR3 is built from 15 residues. Germline loops: CDR1 SGHVS, CDR2 FNYEAQ. Trimming removed 0 bases at V and 1 base at J, with 7 bases between. CDR3 coding DNA: TGTGCCAGCAGCTTAGCACGAGGGTCTGGAAACACCATATATTTT. It is translated as CASSLARGSGNTIYF. Using reference TRBV7-6 and TRBJ1-3 for the parts outside the CDR3, the full variable domain is GAGVSQSPRYKVTKRGQDVALRCDPISGHVSLYWYRQALGQGPEFLTYFNYEAQQDKSGLPNDRFSAERPEGSISTLTIQRTEQRDSAMYRCASSLARGSGNTIYFGEGSWLTVV.

This clone was seen more than once but under ten times. The chain couples TRBV18 to TRBJ1-1; TRBD1 might be the D (5 bases). Germline assignment: CDR1 KGHSH and CDR2 LQKENI. The CDR3 spans 13 residues. Trimming removed 3 bases at V and 1 base at J, with 6 bases between. In DNA, the CDR3 is TGTGCCAGCTCACCGCAGGGGAACACTGAAGCTTTCTTT. It codes for CASSPQGNTEAFF.

This clone was seen only once. The rearrangement joins TRBV7-9 to TRBJ1-2; 8 nucleotides line up with TRBD1. This CDR3 has 17 residues. The V segment lost 4 bases and the J segment 6 bases; nucleotides outside the gene matches: 16. The germline V gene encodes CDR1 SEHNR and CDR2 FQNEAQ (reference sequence). CDR3 loop: CASSSAVGTGSDNGYTF. The CDR3 DNA follows: TGTGCCAGCAGCTCGGCGGTCGGGACAGGCAGCGACAATGGCTACACCTTC.

The chain has TRBV2 and TRBJ2-5, with no clear D. The germline CDR1 and CDR2 sequences are SNHLY and FYNNEI. With 6 bases removed from V and 4 bases from J, the gap between germline ends came to 3 bases. This CDR3 is built from 10 residues. CDR3 nucleotides: TGTGCCAGCAGCGGAGAGACCCAGTACTTC. This encodes CASSGETQYF.

This clone showed up just once. The V gene is TRBV6-6, the J gene TRBJ2-7; 7 bases are shared with TRBD2. Germline CDR1 reads MNHNY; CDR2 reads SVGAGI (reference sequence). The ends lost 8 bases at V and 3 bases at J; junction bases unmatched: 16. The CDR3 extends over 16 amino acids. The CDR3 DNA reads TGTGCCAGCCTTAACCCTACGGGGGGTTTTAACTACGAGCAGTACTTC. Its translation is CASLNPTGGFNYEQYF.

CDR3 amino acids: CASSLGSLFRESYEQYF. CDR3 DNA sequence: TGTGCCAGCAGCTTAGGTAGTCTCTTCCGGGAGAGCTACGAGCAGTACTTC. The chain is built from TRBV11-3 and TRBJ2-7; possibly TRBD2 for D (6 bases). Germline V lookup: CDR1 SGHNT, CDR2 YENEEA. The germline V and J ends were trimmed by 1 base and 3 bases, with 19 bases remaining between them. The CDR3 runs to 17 residues.

The chain employs TRBV19 and TRBJ2-5; D is unresolved. Per germline, CDR1 LNHDA and CDR2 SQIVND (reference sequence). The germline V and J ends were trimmed by 3 bases and 7 bases, with 9 bases remaining between them. This CDR3 region has 12 residues. The CDR3 spells CASSMAVGTQYF. The CDR3, as DNA: TGTGCCAGTAGTATGGCAGTTGGGACCCAGTACTTC.

The rearrangement uses TRBV15 and TRBJ2-7, with D perhaps being TRBD1 or TRBD2 (6 bases each). Germline-derived CDR1 and CDR2 are LNHNV and YYDKDF (reference sequence). The CDR3 spans 13 residues. V lost 3 bases and J 7 bases, leaving 13 bases between the germline ends. CDR3 coding DNA: TGTGCCACCAGCAGCGTAGGGGGGCGGGAGCAGTACTTC. Its translation: CATSSVGGREQYF.

The V and J genes are TRBV5-5 and TRBJ2-7; D not resolved. The CDR3 loop spans 12 amino acids. V lost 1 base to trimming and J lost 6 bases, with 8 bases between them. Looked up from germline, CDR1 is SGHKS and CDR2 is YYEKEE (reference sequence). The CDR3 here is CASSLTVREQYF. DNA for the CDR3: TGTGCCAGCAGCTTGACGGTCCGCGAGCAGTACTTC.

This CDR3 reads CASSESLAGGGELFF. As DNA, the CDR3 is TGTGCCAGCAGTGAATCGCTAGCGGGGGGAGGGGAGCTGTTTTTT. The chain combines TRBV6-1 with TRBJ2-2; 11 nucleotides line up with TRBD2. Trimming cost V 2 bases and J 8 bases; bases outside gene matches: 4. Looked up from germline, CDR1 is MNHNS and CDR2 is SASEGT. CDR3 length: 15 residues.

V and J are TRBV11-2 and TRBJ1-6, with D maybe TRBD1 (5 bases). Germline V lookup: CDR1 SGHAT, CDR2 FQNNGV. This CDR3 is 15 amino acids long. V shed 2 bases and J shed 8 bases, with 13 bases lying between them. CDR3 sequence: CASSLQGIRDSPLHF. DNA for the CDR3: TGTGCCAGCAGCTTACAGGGAATTAGGGATTCACCCCTCCACTTT.

This clone came up a few times. The CDR3 region has the DNA TGTGCCAGCAGCTCGCGGACAGGGACCTACGAGCAGTACTTC. Its protein product is CASSSRTGTYEQYF. This sequence joins TRBV11-1 and TRBJ2-7; 8 bases match TRBD1. Looked up from germline, CDR1 is SGHAT and CDR2 is FQDESV (reference sequence). The length of the CDR3 is 14 residues. J gave up 2 bases and V 4 bases, and 4 bases lay outside the gene matches.

The rearrangement joins TRBV7-8 to TRBJ2-1, with 9 bases aligning to TRBD2. Looked up from germline, CDR1 is SGHVS and CDR2 is FQNEAQ. The CDR3 length is 17 residues. The trim removed 5 bases at V and 2 bases at J, leaving 10 bases unmatched. The CDR3 nucleotides read TGTGCCAGCAGCCCCGGTGGGCTAGCGGGGCCCTACAATGAGCAGTTCTTC. As protein: CASSPGGLAGPYNEQFF.

The rearrangement uses TRBV10-3 and TRBJ2-1; D perhaps matches TRBD1 (6 bases). Germline CDR1 ENHRY, CDR2 SYGVKD. The CDR3 length is 13 residues. V was trimmed by 10 bases and J by 1 base, leaving 11 bases between them. CDR3 bases: TGTGCCACCACAGGGATTTCCTACAATGAGCAGTTCTTC. Residues: CATTGISYNEQFF.

The chain has TRBV11-2 and TRBJ2-1; a weak D match, TRBD2 (5 bases). The CDR3 runs to 14 residues. V was cut by 2 bases and J by 4 bases, with 9 bases left in between. Germline CDR1 reads SGHAT; CDR2 reads FQNNGV. The CDR3 DNA sequence: TGTGCCAGCAGCTTAAAAGGCGGGTACAATGAGCAGTTCTTC. As protein: CASSLKGGYNEQFF.

The chain has TRBV6-1 and TRBJ2-5; no firm D call. In germline, CDR1 is MNHNS, CDR2 SASEGT. V lost 7 bases to trimming and J lost 1 base, with 13 bases between them. The CDR3 totals 14 residues. CDR3 loop: CASIWSHSQETQYF. The CDR3, as DNA: TGTGCCAGCATCTGGTCACACAGCCAAGAGACCCAGTACTTC.

V is TRBV6-1 and J is TRBJ2-7, with 7 bases identical to TRBD1. From germline, CDR1 is MNHNS and CDR2 SASEGT. J lost 5 bases, V lost 7 bases, and 11 bases had no gene match. CDR3 length: 14 amino acids. CDR3 sequence (DNA): TGTGCCAGCAACTGGTTAAAAGACAGGGACGAGCAGTACTTC. Amino acids: CASNWLKDRDEQYF.

This chain connects TRBV19 to TRBJ1-3; a weak D match, TRBD1 (5 bases). V was pared by 5 bases and J by 4 bases, with 18 bases between. Germline CDR1 is LNHDA and CDR2 is SQIVND (reference sequence). CDR3 length equals 16 residues. The CDR3 sequence: CASSAIQVAVGNTIYF. In DNA, the CDR3 is TGTGCCAGTAGTGCGATACAGGTTGCAGTCGGAAACACCATATATTTT.

This chain joins TRBV11-1 and TRBJ2-1, with D possibly being TRBD2 (5 bases). CDR3 size: 16 residues. The V gene's germline CDR1 is SGHAT and CDR2 FQDESV (reference sequence). Trimming took 7 bases from V and 8 from J, leaving 24 bases between them. CDR3: CASTPRRRVPWDEQFF. As DNA, the CDR3 is TGTGCCAGCACTCCAAGGAGGCGGGTCCCATGGGATGAGCAGTTCTTC.

The CDR3 DNA sequence: TGTGCCAGCAGCACCGAAAAGAGTATCAGTGAAAAACTGTTTTTT. Its translation is CASSTEKSISEKLFF. This chain connects TRBV5-4 to TRBJ1-4; no firm D call. The CDR3 sequence is 15 residues long. Per the germline V gene, CDR1 is SGHNT and CDR2 is YYREEE (reference sequence). V lost 4 bases, J lost 7 bases, and 17 bases lay in between.

J is TRBJ1-3 and V is TRBV5-1; D is ambiguous. There are 16 residues in the CDR3. V dropped 3 bases and J dropped 0 bases, with 13 bases sitting between them. Germline lookup yields CDR1 SGHRS and CDR2 YFSETQ. The CDR3 reads CASSSLPQSSGNTIYF. The CDR3 nucleotides are TGCGCCAGCAGCTCCTTACCCCAAAGCTCTGGAAACACCATATATTTT.

This chain links TRBV10-1 with TRBJ2-2; TRBD2 agrees at 13 bases. The CDR3 is 16 residues long. Germline-derived CDR1 and CDR2 are WNHNN and SYGVQD (reference sequence). J was trimmed by 7 bases and V by 5 bases; bases with no gene match: 7. The DNA of the CDR3 is TGCGCCAGCAGTCGGACTAGCGGGAGTCTTTACGGGGAGCTGTTTTTT. It translates to CASSRTSGSLYGELFF.